The clone carrying this TCR beta chain was observed at least ten times. Its antigen is still unknown. Active moderate-to-severe ophthalmopathy, Clinical Activity Score at least 3, NOSPECS at least 4, under 3 months' duration. Every diagnosis used clinical symptoms, serum thyroxine and TRAb, thyroid ultrasound and orbital computed tomography. The source of the sample is a study of T cells in Graves' hyperthyroidism and ophthalmopathy. Whole-study context: Before any treatment, at initial diagnosis, peripheral blood was collected.

CDR3 size: 16 residues. Per the germline V gene, CDR1 is PRHDT and CDR2 is FYEKMQ (reference sequence). The junction had 5 bases not matched to a gene; V was cut back by 1 base and J by 1 base. Overall study findings and caveats: Most thyroid clonotypes with frequency above 0.001 were detected in blood.

Amplification targeted TCR beta CDR3 regions from RNA transcripts. An initial round of RT-PCR targeting the TCR CDR3 relied on the HTBI primer set. MiXCR was run by TCRdb on the multiplex PCR reads, yielding one entry per CDR3 protein. The data show approximately 430,000 distinct CDR3 sequences, with roughly 14% seen just once and less than 15% held by the top ten. The clonotype comes from a man aged 18 to 30 with Graves' ophthalmopathy. The chain carries TRBV13 and TRBJ1-1; 8 nucleotides line up with TRBD1. The sample consisted of blood. DNA of the CDR3: TGTGCCAGCAGCTTAGCGACAGGGGCTGGGAACACTGAAGCTTTCTTT. Residues: CASSLATGAGNTEAFF.